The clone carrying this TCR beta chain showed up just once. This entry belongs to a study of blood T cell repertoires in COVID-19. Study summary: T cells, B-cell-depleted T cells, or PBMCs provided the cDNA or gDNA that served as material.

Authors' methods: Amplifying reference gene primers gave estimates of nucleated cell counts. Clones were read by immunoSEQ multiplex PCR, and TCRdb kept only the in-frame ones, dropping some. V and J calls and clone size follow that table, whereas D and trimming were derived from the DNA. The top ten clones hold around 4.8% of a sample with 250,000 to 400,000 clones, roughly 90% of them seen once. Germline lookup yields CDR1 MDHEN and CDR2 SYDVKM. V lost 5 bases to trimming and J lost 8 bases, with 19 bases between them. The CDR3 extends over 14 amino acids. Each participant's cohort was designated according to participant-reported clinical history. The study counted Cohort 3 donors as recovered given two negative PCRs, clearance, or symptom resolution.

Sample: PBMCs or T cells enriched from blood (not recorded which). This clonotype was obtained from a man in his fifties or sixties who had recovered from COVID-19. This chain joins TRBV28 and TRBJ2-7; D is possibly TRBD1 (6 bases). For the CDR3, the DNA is TGTGCCAGCAGTCCGCCGCAAGCACAGGGTCAGCAGTACTTC. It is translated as CASSPPQAQGQQYF. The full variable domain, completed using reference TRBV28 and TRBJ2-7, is DVKVTQSSRYLVKRTGEKVFLECVQDMDHENMFWYRQDPGLGLRLIYFSYDVKMKEKGDIPEGYSVSREKKERFSLILESASTNQTSMYLCASSPPQAQGQQYFGPGTRLTVT.